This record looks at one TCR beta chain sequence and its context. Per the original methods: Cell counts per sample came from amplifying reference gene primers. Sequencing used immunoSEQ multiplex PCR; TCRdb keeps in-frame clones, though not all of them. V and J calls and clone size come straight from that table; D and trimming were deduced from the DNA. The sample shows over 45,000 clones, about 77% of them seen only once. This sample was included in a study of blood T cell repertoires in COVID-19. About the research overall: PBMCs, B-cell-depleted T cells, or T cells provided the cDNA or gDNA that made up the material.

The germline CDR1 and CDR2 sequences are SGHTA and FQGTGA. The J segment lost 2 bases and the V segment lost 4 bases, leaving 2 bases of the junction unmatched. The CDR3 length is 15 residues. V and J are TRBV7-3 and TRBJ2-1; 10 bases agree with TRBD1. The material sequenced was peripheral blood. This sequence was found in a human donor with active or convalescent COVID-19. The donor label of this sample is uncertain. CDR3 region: CASSSGQGTYNEQFF. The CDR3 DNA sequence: TGTGCCAGCAGCTCGGGACAGGGGACCTACAATGAGCAGTTCTTC.